This T cell receptor beta chain was captured by sequencing in a study of monozygotic twins with inflammatory bowel disease. Blood samples of 2 to 3 ml were drawn from every donor. This CDR3 is 14 amino acids long. Germline V CDR1 and CDR2: DFQATT, SNEGSKA (reference sequence). Findings of the study overall: Patients with IBD had less TCRbeta diversity (inverse Simpson) than their healthy co-twins. Discordant twins showed the same repertoire similarity as concordant twins, possibly from limited power.

TCRdb re-called the 5' RACE reads, yielding one record per CDR3 amino acid sequence without DNA. The sample data list approximately 400,000 distinct CDR3 sequences. On this clonotype: What it binds is unknown.

Sequencing was done on a sample of blood. The V gene is TRBV20-1, the J gene TRBJ1-1; the D gene TCRdb calls, TRBD1, cannot be checked with no DNA. The source of this sequence is a human donor with ulcerative colitis or Crohn's disease, or a healthy co-twin of an affected twin (not recorded which). This chain's CDR3 is CSATDRGMNTEAFF.